One and the same sample provided the 5 T cell receptor beta chains below, sequenced in a study of blood T cell repertoires in COVID-19. Here immunoSEQ multiplex PCR was the method, and the copy in TCRdb shows in-frame clones only, minus some. The table shows 200,000 to 250,000 clones, with 90% to 95% occurring only once. Specimen: peripheral blood. All receptors come from a man aged 25-45 years with acute or convalescent COVID-19.

The chain combines TRBV30 with TRBJ1-5; TRBD1 matches at 10 bases. The CDR3 covers 13 residues. The trim removed 5 bases at V and 6 bases at J, leaving 4 bases unmatched. Germline loops: CDR1 GTSNPN, CDR2 SVGIG (reference sequence). As DNA, the CDR3 is TGTGCCTGGGGGGGACAGGGGCTTCAGCCCCAGCATTTT. Its protein product is CAWGGQGLQPQHF.

The rearrangement links TRBV19 to TRBJ2-3, with TRBD1 identical over 8 bases. CDR3 length: 13 residues. V lost 8 bases to trimming and J lost 3 bases; unmatched junction nucleotides: 4. The germline CDR1 and CDR2 sequences are LNHDA and SQIVND (reference sequence). The CDR3 bases are TGTGCCAGTCGGGACAGGCTGACAGATACGCAGTATTTT. Protein sequence: CASRDRLTDTQYF.

V and J are TRBV29-1 and TRBJ2-5; perhaps TRBD1 as D (6 bases). With 6 bases removed from V and 4 bases from J, the gap between germline ends came to 15 bases. The CDR3 contains 13 residues. The germline V gene encodes CDR1 SQVTM and CDR2 ANQGSEA. CDR3 region: CSVRRGQGETQYF. The CDR3 DNA follows: TGCAGCGTCCGCAGGGGCCAAGGAGAGACCCAGTACTTC.

The chain joins TRBV3-1 (or the pseudogene TRBV3-2) to TRBJ1-1; D ambiguous. This CDR3 is built from 12 residues. Germline V lookup: CDR1 LGHDT, CDR2 YNNKEL (reference sequence). Deletions cut 4 bases from V and 7 bases from J, with 10 bases between. The CDR3 loop reads CASSPAEGEAFF. CDR3 DNA sequence: TGTGCCAGCAGCCCCGCAGAGGGTGAAGCTTTCTTT.

The J gene is TRBJ2-3, the V gene TRBV5-1; D may be TRBD2 (6 bases). The CDR3 loop spans 16 amino acids. The germline V gene has CDR1 SGHRS and CDR2 YFSETQ. Trimming stripped 3 bases from V and 2 bases from J, with 16 bases between. DNA of the CDR3: TGCGCCAGCAGCTACGACACGGGACTCATCACAGATACGCAGTATTTT. Its protein product is CASSYDTGLITDTQYF. The complete variable domain, with remaining parts taken from reference TRBV5-1 and TRBJ2-3, reads KAGVTQTPRYLIKTRGQQVTLSCSPISGHRSVSWYQQTPGQGLQFLFEYFSETQRNKGNFPGRFSGRQFSNSRSEMNVSTLELGDSALYLCASSYDTGLITDTQYFGPGTRLTVL.